This T cell receptor (beta chain) stems from a study of blood T cell repertoires in COVID-19. Looking at the study overall: From the United States, Italy and Spain came samples of acute and convalescent COVID-19. PBMCs, B-cell-depleted T cells, or T cells were the source of the cDNA or gDNA that made up the material.

The CDR3 covers 12 residues. The germline V gene encodes CDR1 LGHDT and CDR2 YNNKEL (reference sequence). Trimming stripped 0 bases from V and 7 bases from J, with 6 bases between. Per the study methods: Estimates of nucleated cell counts were drawn from the amplification of reference gene primers. Generated by immunoSEQ multiplex PCR, the TCRdb table keeps only in-frame clones and is missing some. V, J and clone size were drawn from that table, and D and trimming were deduced from the DNA. This table holds some 130,000 clones, approximately 89% found once. This chain links TRBV3-1 (or the pseudogene TRBV3-2) with TRBJ2-5, with no clear D. Sample: peripheral blood. This clonotype was sampled from a middle-aged man with acute or convalescent COVID-19. The CDR3 loop reads CASSQDKATQYF. CDR3 nucleotides: TGTGCCAGCAGCCAAGACAAAGCGACCCAGTACTTC.